The clone carrying this T cell receptor beta chain has just one count. Repertoires were generated with immunoSEQ multiplex PCR, while TCRdb's copy carries only in-frame clones and drops some. The sample yields approximately 100,000 clones, roughly 89% seen once. The CDR3 has 13 residues. V was shortened by 4 bases and J by 4 bases, with 11 bases between the two germline ends. Germline CDR1 SGHRS, CDR2 YFSETQ. The source of the sample is a study of T cell responses to AZD1222 COVID-19 vaccine. The material was peripheral blood, obtained on day 0 of AZD1222 vaccination. This chain links TRBV5-1 with TRBJ1-2; D gene ambiguous. The origin of this receptor is an adult in good health. In DNA, the CDR3 is TGCGCCAGCAGCCCCCGCGGATCCTATGGCTACACCTTC. This sequence encodes CASSPRGSYGYTF.